A single sample gave rise to the 4 T cell receptor beta chains below, sequenced in a study of regulatory T cells in long-lasting Graves disease. Arm-PCR with iRepertoire HTBI primers amplified the CDR3 regions for these TCR beta libraries. TCRdb re-analysed the multiplex PCR reads in MiXCR, keeping a single row per CDR3 protein. The sample has approximately 440,000 distinct CDR3 sequences; around 20% are singletons. Regarding time point: persistent/refractory GD, antithyroid drugs over 5 years with positive TRAb. PBMC RNA was the source of the TCR library. The sequences come from peripheral blood mononuclear cells (PBMCs), collected when the disease was refractory, from a patient treated with antithyroid drugs. The origin of the receptors is a female donor with Graves disease.

This chain joins TRBV19 and TRBJ2-7; TRBD1 agrees at 10 bases. CDR1 is LNHDA and CDR2 is SQIVND in the germline V gene (reference sequence). The CDR3 covers 15 residues. With V trimmed by 5 bases and J by 2 bases, 6 bases remained unmatched. For the CDR3, the DNA is TGTGCCAGTAGTCCCCGGACAGGGGGGACCTACGAGCAGTACTTC. Translated, it gives CASSPRTGGTYEQYF.

This chain connects TRBV7-8 to TRBJ2-2; 7 bases are a match to TRBD2. The trim removed 2 bases at V and 3 bases at J, leaving 9 bases unmatched. Germline CDR1 SGHVS, CDR2 FQNEAQ. This CDR3 spans 17 amino acids. The CDR3 sequence is CASSLNLADSDTGELFF. The CDR3 DNA reads as TGTGCCAGCAGCTTAAATCTAGCGGATAGTGACACCGGGGAGCTGTTTTTT.

This clonotype appeared a few times. V is TRBV5-1 and J is TRBJ2-7, with 10 bases aligning to TRBD2. From germline, CDR1 is SGHRS and CDR2 YFSETQ. CDR3 length: 19 residues. The J segment lost 1 base and the V segment lost 2 bases, leaving 15 bases of the junction unmatched. The CDR3 loop reads CASSFLAGGPSIWSYEQYF. The CDR3 nucleotides are TGCGCCAGCAGCTTTTTAGCGGGAGGACCCTCGATTTGGTCCTACGAGCAGTACTTC. The full variable domain, completed using reference TRBV5-1 and TRBJ2-7, is KAGVTQTPRYLIKTRGQQVTLSCSPISGHRSVSWYQQTPGQGLQFLFEYFSETQRNKGNFPGRFSGRQFSNSRSEMNVSTLELGDSALYLCASSFLAGGPSIWSYEQYFGPGTRLTVT.

About this clonotype itself: A much larger clone differs by one base, so this may be a read error. The V call is TRBV2, the J call TRBJ1-2; no clear D. The CDR3 covers 12 residues. Germline V gives CDR1 SNHLY, CDR2 FYNNEI. Trimming stripped 6 bases from V and 6 bases from J, with 11 bases between. The CDR3 here is CASRATLHGYTF. In DNA, the CDR3 is TGTGCCAGCAGGGCCACCCTCCATGGCTACACCTTC. Filled out from reference TRBV2 and TRBJ1-2, the complete variable domain reads EPEVTQTPSHQVTQMGQEVILRCVPISNHLYFYWYRQILGQKVEFLVSFYNNEISEKSEIFDDQFSVERPDGSNFTLKIRSTKLEDSAMYFCASRATLHGYTFGSGTRLTVV.